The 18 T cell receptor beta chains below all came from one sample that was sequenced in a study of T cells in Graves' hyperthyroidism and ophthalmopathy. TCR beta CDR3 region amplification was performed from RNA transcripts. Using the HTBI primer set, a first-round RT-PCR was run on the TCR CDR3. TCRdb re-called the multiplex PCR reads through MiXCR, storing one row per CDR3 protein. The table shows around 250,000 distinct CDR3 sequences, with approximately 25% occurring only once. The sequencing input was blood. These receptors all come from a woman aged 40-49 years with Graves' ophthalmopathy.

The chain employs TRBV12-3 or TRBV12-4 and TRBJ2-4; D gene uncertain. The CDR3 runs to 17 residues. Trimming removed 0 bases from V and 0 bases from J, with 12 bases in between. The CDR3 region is CASSLASGELAKNIQYF. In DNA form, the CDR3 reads TGTGCCAGCAGTTTAGCGAGTGGGGAACTAGCCAAAAACATTCAGTACTTC.

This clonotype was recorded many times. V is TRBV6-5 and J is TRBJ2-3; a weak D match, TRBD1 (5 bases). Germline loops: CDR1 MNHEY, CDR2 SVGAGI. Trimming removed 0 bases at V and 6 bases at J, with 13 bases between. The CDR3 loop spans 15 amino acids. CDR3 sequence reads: CASSYSSRAKDTQYF. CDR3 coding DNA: TGTGCCAGCAGTTACTCGTCCAGGGCGAAGGATACGCAGTATTTT.

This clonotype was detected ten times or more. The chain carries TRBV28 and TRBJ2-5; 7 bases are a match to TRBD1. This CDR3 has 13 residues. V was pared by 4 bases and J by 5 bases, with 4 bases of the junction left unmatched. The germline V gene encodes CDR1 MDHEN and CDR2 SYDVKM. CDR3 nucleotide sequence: TGTGCCAGCAGTTGGGACAGATTGGAGACCCAGTACTTC. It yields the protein CASSWDRLETQYF.

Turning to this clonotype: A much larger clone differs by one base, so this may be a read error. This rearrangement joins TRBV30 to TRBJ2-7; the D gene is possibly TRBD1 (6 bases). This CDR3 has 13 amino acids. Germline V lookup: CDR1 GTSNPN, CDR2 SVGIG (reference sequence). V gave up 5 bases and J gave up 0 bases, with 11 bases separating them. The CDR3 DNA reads TGTGCCTGGGCCGGACAGAGCTCCTACGAGCAGTACTTC. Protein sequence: CAWAGQSSYEQYF.

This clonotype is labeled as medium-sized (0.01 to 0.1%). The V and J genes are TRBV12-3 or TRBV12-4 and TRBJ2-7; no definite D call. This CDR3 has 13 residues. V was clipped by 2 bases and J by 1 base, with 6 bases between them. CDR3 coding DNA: TGTGCCAGCAGTTTAACTGGTTCCTACGAGCAGTACTTC. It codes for CASSLTGSYEQYF.

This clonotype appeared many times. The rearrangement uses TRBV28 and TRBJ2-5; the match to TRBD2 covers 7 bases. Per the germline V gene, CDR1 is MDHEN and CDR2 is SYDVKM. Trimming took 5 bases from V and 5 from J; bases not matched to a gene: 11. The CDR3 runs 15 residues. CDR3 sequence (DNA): TGTGCCAGCAGTCCCCCGGGAGTGCGGGGGGAGACCCAGTACTTC. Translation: CASSPPGVRGETQYF.

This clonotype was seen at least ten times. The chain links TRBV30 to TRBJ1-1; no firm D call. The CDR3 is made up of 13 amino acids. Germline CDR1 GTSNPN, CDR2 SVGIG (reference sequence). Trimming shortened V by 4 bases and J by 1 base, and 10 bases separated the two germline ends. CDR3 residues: CAWKVPGNTEAFF. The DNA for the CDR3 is TGTGCCTGGAAGGTACCGGGGAACACTGAAGCTTTCTTT.

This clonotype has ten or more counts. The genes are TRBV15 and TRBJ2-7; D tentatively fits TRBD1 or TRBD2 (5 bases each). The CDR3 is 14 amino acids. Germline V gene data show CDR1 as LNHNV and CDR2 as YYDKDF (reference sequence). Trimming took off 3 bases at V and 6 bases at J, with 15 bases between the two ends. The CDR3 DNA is TGTGCCACCAGCAGGGACACCCTCGGAGGCGAGCAGTACTTC. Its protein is CATSRDTLGGEQYF.

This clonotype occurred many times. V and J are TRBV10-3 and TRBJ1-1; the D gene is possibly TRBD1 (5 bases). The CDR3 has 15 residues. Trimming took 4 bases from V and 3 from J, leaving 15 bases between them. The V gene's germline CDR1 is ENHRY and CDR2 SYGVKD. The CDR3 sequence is CAISGAQGPHTEAFF. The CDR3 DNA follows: TGTGCCATCAGTGGGGCCCAGGGCCCACACACTGAAGCTTTCTTT.

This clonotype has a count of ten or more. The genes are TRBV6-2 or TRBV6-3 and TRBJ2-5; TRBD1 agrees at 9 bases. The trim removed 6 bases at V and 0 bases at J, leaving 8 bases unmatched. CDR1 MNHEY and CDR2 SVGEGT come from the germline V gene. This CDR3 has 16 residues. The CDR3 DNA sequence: TGTGCCAGCAGCGAGCGGGGACAGGGTTACCAAGAGACCCAGTACTTC. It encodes CASSERGQGYQETQYF.

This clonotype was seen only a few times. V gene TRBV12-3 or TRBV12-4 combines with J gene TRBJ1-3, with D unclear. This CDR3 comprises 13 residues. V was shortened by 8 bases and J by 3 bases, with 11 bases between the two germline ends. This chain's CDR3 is CASQQFDGNTIYF. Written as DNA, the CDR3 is TGTGCCAGCCAACAGTTCGATGGAAACACCATATATTTT.

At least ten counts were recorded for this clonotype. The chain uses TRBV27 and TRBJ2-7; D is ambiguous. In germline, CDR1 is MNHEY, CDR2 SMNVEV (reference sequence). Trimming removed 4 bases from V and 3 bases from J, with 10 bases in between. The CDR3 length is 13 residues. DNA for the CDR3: TGTGCCAGCAGTTCGGACCCGAACTACGAGCAGTACTTC. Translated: CASSSDPNYEQYF.

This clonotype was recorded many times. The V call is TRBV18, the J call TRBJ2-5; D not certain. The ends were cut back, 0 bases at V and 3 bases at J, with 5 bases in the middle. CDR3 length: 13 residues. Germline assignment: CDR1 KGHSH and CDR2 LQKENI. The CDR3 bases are TGTGCCAGCTCACCACCGATCAAAGAGACCCAGTACTTC. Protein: CASSPPIKETQYF.

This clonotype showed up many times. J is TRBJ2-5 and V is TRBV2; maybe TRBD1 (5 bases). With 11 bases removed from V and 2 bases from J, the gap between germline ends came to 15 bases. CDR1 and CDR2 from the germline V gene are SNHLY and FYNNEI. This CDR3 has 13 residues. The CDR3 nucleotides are TGTGCCGGACGATTAGACAGACAAGAGACCCAGTACTTC. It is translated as CAGRLDRQETQYF.

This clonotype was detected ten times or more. The CDR3 loop is CATSSLGVTEAFF. As DNA, the CDR3 is TGTGCCACCAGCAGCCTTGGAGTCACTGAAGCTTTCTTT. The chain recombines TRBV15 with TRBJ1-1; D not certain. CDR3 length: 13 amino acids. V lost 3 bases and J lost 4, with 9 bases in between. The germline V gene has CDR1 LNHNV and CDR2 YYDKDF (reference sequence).

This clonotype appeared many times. The CDR3 DNA reads as TGTGCCAGCAGCTTAGTTGGGATTGGCTACACCTTC. This encodes CASSLVGIGYTF. The chain recombines TRBV11-2 with TRBJ1-2; D remains ambiguous. The CDR3 totals 12 residues. Germline V gene lookup returns CDR1 SGHAT and CDR2 FQNNGV. Trimming shortened V by 1 base and J by 7 bases, and 7 bases separated the two germline ends.

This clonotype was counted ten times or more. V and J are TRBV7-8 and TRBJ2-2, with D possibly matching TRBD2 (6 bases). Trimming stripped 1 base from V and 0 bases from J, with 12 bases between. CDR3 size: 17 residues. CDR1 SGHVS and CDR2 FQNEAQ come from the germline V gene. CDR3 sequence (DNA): TGTGCCAGCAGCTTAGTAGCAGGACTATCGAACACCGGGGAGCTGTTTTTT. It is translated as CASSLVAGLSNTGELFF.

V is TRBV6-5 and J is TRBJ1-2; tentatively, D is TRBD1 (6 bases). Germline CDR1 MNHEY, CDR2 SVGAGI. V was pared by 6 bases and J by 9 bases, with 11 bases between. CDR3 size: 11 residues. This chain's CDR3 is CASRHDRSYTF. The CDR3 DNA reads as TGTGCCAGCAGACACGACAGGAGCTACACCTTC.